The text below deals with one T cell receptor beta chain. This entry belongs to a study of blood T cell repertoires in COVID-19. Study context: Sites in the United States, Italy and Spain provided acute and convalescent COVID-19 samples.

Each participant's cohort was designated according to participant-reported clinical history. Per the authors' pipeline: From reference gene primer amplification, estimates of nucleated cell counts were derived. Assay used: immunoSEQ multiplex PCR; TCRdb lists only in-frame clones, some missing. V, J and clone size are taken as reported in that table, and D and trimming were inferred from the DNA itself. Found here are 330,000 or so clones, around nine tenths of them singletons; the top ten hold just over 1%. J gave up 4 bases and V 4 bases, and 14 bases lay outside the gene matches. The germline gives CDR1 SGHRS, CDR2 YFSETQ. The CDR3 runs to 17 residues.

The specimen was PBMCs or T cells enriched from blood (not recorded which). The gene calls are TRBV5-1 and TRBJ1-1, with 9 bases fitting TRBD1. This sequence originates from a woman aged 30 to 39 who had been exposed to COVID-19. CDR3 DNA: TGCGCCAGCAGCGGCGTTCCGGGACAGGGAGGAGGCACTGAAGCTTTCTTT. This translates into CASSGVPGQGGGTEAFF.